These 9 T cell receptor beta chains originate from one sample sequenced in a study of identical twins. TCRdb reanalysed the 5' RACE reads using MiXCR and keeps one entry per CDR3 protein. This sample carries 1.5 million to 2 million distinct CDR3 sequences, around 33% of them seen once, and the ten largest clones take approximately 0.29%. What was sequenced was cord blood. The receptor source for this set is a newborn girl in good health.

V gene TRBV5-1 combines with J gene TRBJ1-4; TRBD1 is a possible D gene (6 bases). Trimming removed 1 base from V and 3 bases from J, with 10 bases in between. In germline, CDR1 is SGHRS, CDR2 YFSETQ. The CDR3 extends over 15 amino acids. This chain's CDR3 is CASSLPQGPNEKLFF. DNA for the CDR3: TGCGCCAGCAGCTTGCCACAGGGCCCTAATGAAAAACTGTTTTTT.

This clonotype has more than one count but fewer than ten. V gene TRBV19 combines with J gene TRBJ2-1; TRBD1 matches at 7 bases. The germline V gene has CDR1 LNHDA and CDR2 SQIVND (reference sequence). V lost 3 bases to trimming and J lost 5 bases; unmatched junction nucleotides: 7. CDR3 size: 15 residues. This chain's CDR3 is CASSIRDRANNEQFF. The CDR3 region has the DNA TGTGCCAGTAGTATCCGAGACAGGGCTAACAATGAGCAGTTCTTC. Using reference TRBV19 and TRBJ2-1 for the parts outside the CDR3, the full variable domain is DGGITQSPKYLFRKEGQNVTLSCEQNLNHDAMYWYRQDPGQGLRLIYYSQIVNDFQKGDIAEGYSVSREKKESFPLTVTSAQKNPTAFYLCASSIRDRANNEQFFGPGTRLTVL.

In this sample, this clonotype turned up a few times. The genes are TRBV5-1 and TRBJ2-3; 7 bases agree with TRBD1. The length of the CDR3 is 15 residues. Unmatched junction bases numbered 9, after V lost 6 bases and J lost 2 bases. The germline V gene encodes CDR1 SGHRS and CDR2 YFSETQ. The CDR3: CASTQTGTSTDTQYF. The CDR3 nucleotides are TGCGCCAGCACCCAGACAGGGACCTCCACAGATACGCAGTATTTT.

This clonotype was observed once. The J gene is TRBJ2-2, the V gene TRBV25-1; perhaps D is TRBD1 or TRBD2 (7 bases each). V lost 1 base and J lost 7, with 13 bases in between. The CDR3 has 15 residues. Germline lookup yields CDR1 MGHDK and CDR2 SYGVNS. As DNA, the CDR3 is TGTGCCAGCAGTGAATTTGCAGGGGGGGGCGGGGAGCTGTTTTTT. Translated: CASSEFAGGGGELFF.

Only a few counts were recorded for this clonotype. The chain carries TRBV7-9 and TRBJ1-2, with a possible D match to TRBD1 (5 bases). V lost 2 bases, J lost 9 bases, and 16 bases lay in between. From germline, CDR1 is SEHNR and CDR2 FQNEAQ (reference sequence). This CDR3 contains 14 residues. Written as DNA, the CDR3 is TGTGCCAGCAGCTTAAGACAGAAGGTGGGACGCTACACCTTC. Translating gives CASSLRQKVGRYTF.

The rearrangement joins TRBV2 to TRBJ1-2, with 8 bases matching TRBD1. The CDR3 sequence is 14 residues long. V lost 6 bases and J lost 6; bases outside the gene matches: 9. CDR1 is SNHLY and CDR2 is FYNNEI in the germline V gene. The CDR3 DNA sequence: TGTGCCAGCAGACTCGACAGGGGACAGGATGGCTACACCTTC. It yields the protein CASRLDRGQDGYTF.

This clonotype was seen more than once but under ten times. The chain has TRBV20-1 and TRBJ1-4, with TRBD1 matching over 9 bases. Germline assignment: CDR1 DFQATT and CDR2 SNEGSKA (reference sequence). The V gene end was trimmed by 4 bases and the J gene end by 8 bases; junction bases not matched to a gene: 5. The CDR3 has 13 amino acids. The DNA of the CDR3 is TGCAGTGCTACTACAGGGGGCGAAGAAAAACTGTTTTTT. The encoded protein is CSATTGGEEKLFF.

This clonotype was seen at least ten times. This chain connects TRBV9 to TRBJ2-1; 8 nucleotides align to TRBD2. The CDR3 spans 16 residues. V gave up 4 bases and J gave up 0 bases; unmatched junction bases: 6. Per the germline V gene, CDR1 is SGDLS and CDR2 is YYNGEE. The CDR3 is CASSLSTSGSYNEQFF. The CDR3 nucleotides are TGTGCCAGCAGCCTGAGCACTAGCGGCTCCTACAATGAGCAGTTCTTC.

The CDR3, as DNA: TGCGCCAGCAGCCCAATGGGACAGGGACATCTCAATGAGCAGTTCTTC. Its protein is CASSPMGQGHLNEQFF. V is TRBV5-1 and J is TRBJ2-1; the match to TRBD1 covers 9 bases. Per the germline V gene, CDR1 is SGHRS and CDR2 is YFSETQ. Losses at the gene ends were 4 bases for V and 6 bases for J; bases not matched to a gene: 11. This CDR3 has 16 residues.